This record covers a single T cell receptor (beta chain). This specimen belongs to a study of blood T cell repertoires in COVID-19. Study summary: Researchers got acute and convalescent COVID-19 samples from the United States, Italy and Spain.

Assay used: immunoSEQ multiplex PCR; TCRdb lists only in-frame clones, some missing. The sample lists 30,000 to 45,000 clones, roughly nine tenths occurring once. Germline V gives CDR1 SGHTA, CDR2 FQGNSA. The CDR3 contains 12 residues. V lost 1 base and J 7 bases, leaving 8 bases between the germline ends. This sequence joins TRBV7-2 and TRBJ2-7; D not certain. The sample taken for sequencing was peripheral blood. The clonotype was recovered from a man aged 70 or older with acute or convalescent COVID-19. CDR3 residues: CASSLVPGEQYF. CDR3 DNA: TGTGCCAGCAGCTTAGTGCCCGGGGAGCAGTACTTC. Using reference TRBV7-2 and TRBJ2-7 for the parts outside the CDR3, the full variable domain is GAGVSQSPSNKVTEKGKDVELRCDPISGHTALYWYRQSLGQGLEFLIYFQGNSAPDKSGLPSDRFSAERTGGSVSTLTIQRTQQEDSAVYLCASSLVPGEQYFGPGTRLTVT.